These T cell receptor beta chains were read from a single sample in a study of shared clonotypes between healthy human individuals. Libraries were prepared by immunoSEQ multiplex PCR; TCRdb keeps only in-frame clonotypes and omits some of them. The sample carries around 700,000 clones, about 74% recorded once. The source material was memory CD4+ T cells sorted from blood. Receptor source: a woman aged 25 to 39 in good health. CDR3s include the opening cysteine and the closing phenylalanine or tryptophan. The order of the fields is CDR3 protein, CDR3 DNA, J gene, V gene, clone size, D gene. D genes are given only for firm matches. Clone size is shown for a subset of rows, as once, few, many or a class of expanded clone.

CDR3aa: CASSTFRDGASEAFF
CDR3nt: TGTGCCAGCAGTACCTTCCGGGACGGTGCTTCTGAAGCTTTCTTT
j_gene: TRBJ1-1
v_gene: TRBV6-5
abundance: once
d_gene: NA

CDR3aa: CASNLSGGAGDEKLFF
CDR3nt: TGCGCCAGCAATCTATCAGGAGGGGCGGGGGATGAAAAACTGTTTTTT
j_gene: TRBJ1-4
v_gene: TRBV23-1
abundance: NA
d_gene: NA

CDR3aa: CASSFRQGTYTF
CDR3nt: TGTGCCAGCAGCTTCCGACAGGGGACCTACACCTTC
j_gene: TRBJ1-2
v_gene: TRBV7-2
abundance: NA
d_gene: TRBD1

CDR3aa: CSAEIGEPDTQYF
CDR3nt: TGCAGCGCTGAAATCGGGGAACCAGATACGCAGTATTTT
j_gene: TRBJ2-3
v_gene: TRBV29-1
abundance: NA
d_gene: NA

CDR3aa: CASRITAGKAYYEQYF
CDR3nt: TGTGCCAGCAGGATAACCGCCGGGAAGGCTTACTACGAGCAGTACTTC
j_gene: TRBJ2-7
v_gene: TRBV5-8
abundance: NA
d_gene: NA

CDR3aa: CASSLREPFDEQFF
CDR3nt: TGCGCCAGCAGCTTGCGGGAGCCTTTCGATGAGCAGTTCTTC
j_gene: TRBJ2-1
v_gene: TRBV5-1
abundance: NA
d_gene: NA

CDR3aa: CAWKILGTEAFF
CDR3nt: TGTGCCTGGAAAATATTGGGGACTGAAGCTTTCTTT
j_gene: TRBJ1-1
v_gene: TRBV30
abundance: NA
d_gene: NA

CDR3aa: CASSTTLGLAVDTQYF
CDR3nt: TGTGCCAGCAGTACCACCCTGGGACTAGCGGTCGATACGCAGTATTTT
j_gene: TRBJ2-3
v_gene: TRBV28
abundance: NA
d_gene: TRBD2

CDR3aa: CASSLRDTEAFF
CDR3nt: TGTGCCAGCAGCTTGAGGGATACTGAAGCTTTCTTT
j_gene: TRBJ1-1
v_gene: TRBV5-5
abundance: NA
d_gene: NA

CDR3aa: CAYSKSSGNTIYF
CDR3nt: TGTGCCTACTCAAAAAGTTCTGGAAACACCATATATTTT
j_gene: TRBJ1-3
v_gene: TRBV30
abundance: NA
d_gene: NA

CDR3aa: CASQLGGPGANVLTF
CDR3nt: TGTGCCAGCCAGTTAGGGGGCCCTGGGGCCAACGTCCTGACTTTC
j_gene: TRBJ2-6
v_gene: TRBV2
abundance: NA
d_gene: TRBD1

CDR3aa: CASSALGWGQPQHF
CDR3nt: TGTGCCAGTAGTGCTCTTGGGTGGGGTCAGCCCCAGCATTTT
j_gene: TRBJ1-5
v_gene: TRBV19
abundance: NA
d_gene: NA

CDR3aa: CASSILDALYNEQFF
CDR3nt: TGTGCCAGTAGTATCTTGGACGCCCTATACAATGAGCAGTTCTTC
j_gene: TRBJ2-1
v_gene: TRBV19
abundance: NA
d_gene: NA

CDR3aa: CASSSAGGEQFF
CDR3nt: TGTGCCAGCAGCTCGGCGGGAGGTGAGCAGTTCTTC
j_gene: TRBJ2-1
v_gene: TRBV7-9
abundance: NA
d_gene: TRBD2

CDR3aa: CASSIRQGENTQYF
CDR3nt: TGCGCCAGCAGCATTCGACAGGGGGAAAATACGCAGTATTTT
j_gene: TRBJ2-3
v_gene: TRBV5-1
abundance: NA
d_gene: TRBD1

CDR3aa: CASSEARGSGANVLTF
CDR3nt: TGTGCCAGCAGTGAAGCGCGAGGGTCTGGGGCCAACGTCCTGACTTTC
j_gene: TRBJ2-6
v_gene: TRBV2
abundance: NA
d_gene: NA

CDR3aa: CASGLAGLAGDGETQYF
CDR3nt: TGTGCTAGTGGTTTGGCGGGACTAGCGGGAGATGGAGAGACCCAGTACTTC
j_gene: TRBJ2-5
v_gene: TRBV12-5
abundance: NA
d_gene: TRBD2

CDR3aa: CASSEIPGNQPQHF
CDR3nt: TGTGCCAGCAGTGAAATCCCGGGCAATCAGCCCCAGCATTTT
j_gene: TRBJ1-5
v_gene: TRBV6-1
abundance: NA
d_gene: NA

CDR3aa: CASSPGLANYNEQFF
CDR3nt: TGTGCCAGCAGTCCAGGACTAGCGAACTACAATGAGCAGTTCTTC
j_gene: TRBJ2-1
v_gene: TRBV27
abundance: NA
d_gene: TRBD2

CDR3aa: CASSQGTVNQPQHF
CDR3nt: TGCGCCAGCAGCCAAGGGACAGTCAATCAGCCCCAGCATTTT
j_gene: TRBJ1-5
v_gene: TRBV4-1
abundance: NA
d_gene: NA

CDR3aa: CASSFGGERETQYF
CDR3nt: TGCGCCAGCAGCTTCGGGGGGGAGCGAGAGACCCAGTACTTC
j_gene: TRBJ2-5
v_gene: TRBV5-1
abundance: NA
d_gene: TRBD2

CDR3aa: CASSLARGAAGTQYF
CDR3nt: TGTGCCAGCAGCTTGGCCAGGGGGGCCGCCGGGACGCAGTATTTT
j_gene: TRBJ2-3
v_gene: TRBV5-4
abundance: NA
d_gene: NA

CDR3aa: CASSLEMSNTEAFF
CDR3nt: TGTGCCAGCAGCTTGGAGATGTCGAACACTGAAGCTTTCTTT
j_gene: TRBJ1-1
v_gene: TRBV5-4
abundance: NA
d_gene: NA

CDR3aa: CASSFSSGPWQTSNTEAFF
CDR3nt: TGTGCCAGCAGTTTCAGTAGCGGCCCTTGGCAGACTTCCAACACTGAAGCTTTCTTT
j_gene: TRBJ1-1
v_gene: TRBV28
abundance: NA
d_gene: NA

CDR3aa: CASTGGDPGYHEQFF
CDR3nt: TGTGCCAGCACCGGGGGGGATCCAGGGTACCATGAGCAGTTCTTC
j_gene: TRBJ2-1
v_gene: TRBV28
abundance: NA
d_gene: TRBD2

CDR3aa: CASVTGSNTEAFF
CDR3nt: TGTGCCAGCGTCACAGGGTCCAACACTGAAGCTTTCTTT
j_gene: TRBJ1-1
v_gene: TRBV28
abundance: NA
d_gene: NA

CDR3aa: CASSQEIAGAGTDTQYF
CDR3nt: TGCGCCAGCAGCCAAGAAATAGCGGGTGCGGGCACAGATACGCAGTATTTT
j_gene: TRBJ2-3
v_gene: TRBV4-1
abundance: NA
d_gene: TRBD2

CDR3aa: CASRAGDNGRQPQHF
CDR3nt: TGTGCCAGCAGAGCGGGGGACAACGGGCGGCAGCCCCAGCATTTT
j_gene: TRBJ1-5
v_gene: TRBV2
abundance: NA
d_gene: NA

CDR3aa: CASSYRDRGEKQYF
CDR3nt: TGTGCCAGCAGTTACCGGGACAGGGGGGAAAAGCAGTACTTC
j_gene: TRBJ2-7
v_gene: TRBV6-6
abundance: NA
d_gene: TRBD1

CDR3aa: CSVDRQSTDTQYF
CDR3nt: TGCAGCGTTGACCGTCAGAGCACAGATACGCAGTATTTT
j_gene: TRBJ2-3
v_gene: TRBV29-1
abundance: NA
d_gene: NA

CDR3aa: CASSSPGVNTEAFF
CDR3nt: TGCGCCAGCAGCTCACCGGGAGTCAACACTGAAGCTTTCTTT
j_gene: TRBJ1-1
v_gene: TRBV5-1
abundance: NA
d_gene: NA

CDR3aa: CASSDRGIGTQYF
CDR3nt: TGTGCCAGCAGTGACAGGGGTATAGGGACCCAGTACTTC
j_gene: TRBJ2-5
v_gene: TRBV27
abundance: NA
d_gene: TRBD1

CDR3aa: CASSYRTSGSGEQYF
CDR3nt: TGTGCCAGCAGTTACCGGACTAGCGGGAGCGGCGAGCAGTACTTC
j_gene: TRBJ2-7
v_gene: TRBV6-5
abundance: NA
d_gene: TRBD2

CDR3aa: CASRTTVTYEQYF
CDR3nt: TGTGCCAGCCGAACGACGGTTACCTACGAGCAGTACTTC
j_gene: TRBJ2-7
v_gene: TRBV28
abundance: NA
d_gene: NA

CDR3aa: CASSQTGLGETQYF
CDR3nt: TGTGCCAGCTCGCAAACAGGGTTGGGCGAGACCCAGTACTTC
j_gene: TRBJ2-5
v_gene: TRBV18
abundance: NA
d_gene: NA

CDR3aa: CASSHQGAGTGELFF
CDR3nt: TGTGCCAGTAGTCACCAGGGAGCGGGCACCGGGGAGCTGTTTTTT
j_gene: TRBJ2-2
v_gene: TRBV19
abundance: NA
d_gene: NA

CDR3aa: CAWKGGFGEQYF
CDR3nt: TGTGCCTGGAAAGGGGGATTCGGCGAGCAGTACTTC
j_gene: TRBJ2-7
v_gene: TRBV30
abundance: NA
d_gene: NA

CDR3aa: CASSQEQVGYTF
CDR3nt: TGTGCCAGCAGCCAAGAACAGGTCGGCTACACCTTC
j_gene: TRBJ1-2
v_gene: TRBV14
abundance: NA
d_gene: NA

CDR3aa: CASSLQGPVEKLFF
CDR3nt: TGTGCCAGCAGCTTACAGGGGCCGGTTGAAAAACTGTTTTTT
j_gene: TRBJ1-4
v_gene: TRBV7-6
abundance: NA
d_gene: NA

CDR3aa: CASSVGTSGREDTQYF
CDR3nt: TGTGCCAGCAGCGTAGGGACTAGCGGGAGGGAAGATACGCAGTATTTT
j_gene: TRBJ2-3
v_gene: TRBV9
abundance: NA
d_gene: TRBD2

CDR3aa: CASSEGYEGGTEAFF
CDR3nt: TGCGCCAGCAGCGAGGGGTATGAGGGCGGGACTGAAGCTTTCTTT
j_gene: TRBJ1-1
v_gene: TRBV5-1
abundance: NA
d_gene: NA